This record looks at one T cell receptor (beta chain) sequence and its context. This sample was included in a study of control samples from healthy donors and cancer patients. V lost 6 bases to trimming and J lost 4 bases, with 12 bases between them. Germline V gene lookup returns CDR1 MNHEY and CDR2 SVGAGI. The CDR3 is made up of 14 amino acids. TCRdb's table, derived via immunoSEQ multiplex PCR, lists solely in-frame clones and lacks some. The sample shows about 160,000 clones, roughly 95% of them seen only once. Sequences were obtained from blood. The TCR sequence derives from a woman in her 30s in good health. This sequence joins TRBV6-5 and TRBJ1-4; D is possibly TRBD1 (5 bases). CDR3 protein: CASRAGLINEKLFF. DNA for the CDR3: TGTGCCAGCAGGGCAGGGCTAATTAATGAAAAACTGTTTTTT.